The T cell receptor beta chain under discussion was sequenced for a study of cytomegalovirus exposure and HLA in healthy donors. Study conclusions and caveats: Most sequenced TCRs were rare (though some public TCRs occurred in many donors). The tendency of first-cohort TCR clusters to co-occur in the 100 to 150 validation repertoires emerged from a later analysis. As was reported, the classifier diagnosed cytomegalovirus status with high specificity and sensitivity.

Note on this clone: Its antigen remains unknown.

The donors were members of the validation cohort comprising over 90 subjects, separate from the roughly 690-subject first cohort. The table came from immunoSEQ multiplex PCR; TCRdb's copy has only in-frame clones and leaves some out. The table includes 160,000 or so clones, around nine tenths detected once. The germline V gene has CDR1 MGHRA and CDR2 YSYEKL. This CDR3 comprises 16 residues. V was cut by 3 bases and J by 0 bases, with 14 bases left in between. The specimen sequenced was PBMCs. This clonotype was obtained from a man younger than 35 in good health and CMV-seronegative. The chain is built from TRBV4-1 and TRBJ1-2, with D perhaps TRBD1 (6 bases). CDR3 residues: CASSQDPGQANYGYTF. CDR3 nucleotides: TGCGCCAGCAGCCAGGACCCGGGACAAGCTAACTATGGCTACACCTTC.